The present TCR beta chain was sequenced within a study of blood T cell repertoires in COVID-19 (dated by TCRdb to the early 2020s). Broadly, across the study: Collaborator samples came from the United States, Italy and Spain and covered acute and convalescent phases of COVID-19. The material from the prospective study consisted of cDNA or gDNA derived from T cells, B-cell-depleted T cells, or PBMCs. Subjects who had been exposed to COVID-19, were actively infected with it, or had recovered from it provided the deeply sampled blood TCRbeta repertoires that made up the dataset. Samples came from the ongoing ImmuneRACE study (first 160 participants) plus 1,254 subjects from 6 global collaborators. Where HLA class I and class II types were available, the types were taken from metadata supplied by the sample provider, not from assay-based typing. A freely available public database, intended as a resource for researchers studying the immune response to SARS-CoV-2, is where the repertoires were released. Sample metadata almost always included a de-identified subject ID, COVID-19 status, age in years and sex. Study-level results and caveats: How much clinical and demographic metadata was included differed by source and by participant, and the metadata was provided uncurated.

One collaborating source in Seattle enrolled patients during active infection and followed them longitudinally through the course of disease. Whole blood was collected in K2EDTA tubes by collaborating institutions according to the institutions' own protocols. Collaborator samples were shipped for TCRbeta analysis as frozen whole blood, isolated PBMCs, or DNA extracted from either sample type. After removal of 7 bases from V and 5 bases from J, the junction retains 6 bases not matched to a gene. The CDR3 goes from the cysteine to the phenylalanine over 15 residues. The read is trimmed to its CDR3 DNA, 45 bases read in frame from base 1. Sequences SGHRS (CDR1) and YFSETQ (CDR2) are obtained from the germline V gene. This clone was observed once. The antigen this receptor binds is unknown. Qualities for individual bases were not recorded, and no much larger clone is one base off. TCRbeta CDR3 regions were amplified from genomic DNA by means of the immunoSEQ Assay, a bias-controlled multiplex PCR. The authors processed their data as follows. The number of nucleated cells in each sample was estimated from the amplification of reference gene primers within the assay. To quantify the absolute abundance of each unique TCRbeta CDR3 rearrangement, sequence reads were collapsed and filtered. For each sample, productive Simpson clonality was calculated by taking the square root of Simpson's diversity index across productive rearrangements. Entries here come from immuneACCESS through TCRdb and include only in-frame sequences with V and J called. Some clones fail to appear in such tables; in the studies checked, an unresolved V gene covers under half of the shortfall, and the cause of the remainder is unknown. The V and J calls and clone size come from that table; D and trimming were worked out from the DNA. The table for this sample lists under 200,000 clones; around 79% of them were counted only once. In total, the top ten clones hold roughly 5.6% of the sample.

The sequenced sample was peripheral blood. The source of this sequence is a woman aged 40 to 50 with COVID-19, enrolled during active disease. The rearrangement joined TRBV5-1 to TRBJ2-1, and 13 junction bases match TRBD2. The DNA reads as follows: TGCGCCAGCGTCCCCGGACTAGCGGGAGACAATGAGCAGTTCTTC. This is translated as CASVPGLAGDNEQFF.